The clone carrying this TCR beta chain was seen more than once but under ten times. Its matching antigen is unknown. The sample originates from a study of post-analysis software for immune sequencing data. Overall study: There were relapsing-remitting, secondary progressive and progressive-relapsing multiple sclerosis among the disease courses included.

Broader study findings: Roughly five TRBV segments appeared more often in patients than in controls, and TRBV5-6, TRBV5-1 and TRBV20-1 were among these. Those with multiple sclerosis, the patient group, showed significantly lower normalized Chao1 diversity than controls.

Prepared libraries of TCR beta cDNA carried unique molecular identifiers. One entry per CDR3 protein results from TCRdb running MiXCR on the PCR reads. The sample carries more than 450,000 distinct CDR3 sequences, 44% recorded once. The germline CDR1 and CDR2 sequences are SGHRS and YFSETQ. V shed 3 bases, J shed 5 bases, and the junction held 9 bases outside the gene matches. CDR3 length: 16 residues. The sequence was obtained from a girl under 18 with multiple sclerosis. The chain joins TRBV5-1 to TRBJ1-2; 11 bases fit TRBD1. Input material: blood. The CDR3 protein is CASSSGQGAVGYGYTF. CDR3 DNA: TGCGCCAGCAGCTCCGGACAGGGGGCTGTCGGGTATGGCTACACCTTC. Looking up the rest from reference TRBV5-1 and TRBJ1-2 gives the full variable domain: KAGVTQTPRYLIKTRGQQVTLSCSPISGHRSVSWYQQTPGQGLQFLFEYFSETQRNKGNFPGRFSGRQFSNSRSEMNVSTLELGDSALYLCASSSGQGAVGYGYTFGSGTRLTVV.